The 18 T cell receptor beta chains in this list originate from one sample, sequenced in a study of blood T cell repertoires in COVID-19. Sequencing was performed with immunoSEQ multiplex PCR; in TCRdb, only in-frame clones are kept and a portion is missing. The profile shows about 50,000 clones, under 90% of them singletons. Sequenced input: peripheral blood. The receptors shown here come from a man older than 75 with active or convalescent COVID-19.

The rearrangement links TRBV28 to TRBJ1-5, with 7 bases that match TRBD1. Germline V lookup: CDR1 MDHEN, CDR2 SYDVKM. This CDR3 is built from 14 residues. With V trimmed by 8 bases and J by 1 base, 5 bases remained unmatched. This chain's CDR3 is CASGKTGSNQPQHF. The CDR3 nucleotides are TGTGCCAGCGGTAAGACAGGGAGCAATCAGCCCCAGCATTTT.

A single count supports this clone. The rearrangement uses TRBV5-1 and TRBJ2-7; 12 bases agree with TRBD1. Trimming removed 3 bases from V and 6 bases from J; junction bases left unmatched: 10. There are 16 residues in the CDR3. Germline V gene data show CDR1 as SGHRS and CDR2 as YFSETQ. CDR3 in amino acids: CASSSVRDRGQSEQYF. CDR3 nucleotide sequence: TGCGCCAGCAGCTCCGTTCGGGACAGGGGGCAAAGCGAGCAGTACTTC.

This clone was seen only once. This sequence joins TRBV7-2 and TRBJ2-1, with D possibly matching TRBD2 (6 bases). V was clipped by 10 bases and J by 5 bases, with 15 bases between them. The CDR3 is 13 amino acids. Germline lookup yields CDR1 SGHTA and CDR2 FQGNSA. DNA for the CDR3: TGTGCCACCCAGGAGCGGGCCGACAATGAGCAGTTCTTC. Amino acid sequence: CATQERADNEQFF. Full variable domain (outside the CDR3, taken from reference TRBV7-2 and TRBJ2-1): GAGVSQSPSNKVTEKGKDVELRCDPISGHTALYWYRQSLGQGLEFLIYFQGNSAPDKSGLPSDRFSAERTGGSVSTLTIQRTQQEDSAVYLCATQERADNEQFFGPGTRLTVL.

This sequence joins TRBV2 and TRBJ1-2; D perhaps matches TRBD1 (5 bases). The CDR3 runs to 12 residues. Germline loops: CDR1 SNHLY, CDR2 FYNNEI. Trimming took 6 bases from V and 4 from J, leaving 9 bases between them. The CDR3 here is CASSREAYGYTF. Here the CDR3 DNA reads TGTGCCAGCAGCAGGGAGGCCTATGGCTACACCTTC.

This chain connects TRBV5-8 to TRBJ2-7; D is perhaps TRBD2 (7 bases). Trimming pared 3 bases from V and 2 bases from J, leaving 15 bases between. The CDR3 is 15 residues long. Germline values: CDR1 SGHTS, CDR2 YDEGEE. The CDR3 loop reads CASSSGGPGAYEQYF. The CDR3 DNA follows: TGTGCCAGCAGCTCCGGGGGGCCAGGGGCCTACGAGCAGTACTTC.

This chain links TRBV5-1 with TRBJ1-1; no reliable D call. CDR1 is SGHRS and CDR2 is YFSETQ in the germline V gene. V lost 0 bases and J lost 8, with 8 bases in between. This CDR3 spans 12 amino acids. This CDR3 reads CASSLASGEAFF. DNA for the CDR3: TGCGCCAGCAGCTTGGCGTCGGGGGAAGCTTTCTTT.

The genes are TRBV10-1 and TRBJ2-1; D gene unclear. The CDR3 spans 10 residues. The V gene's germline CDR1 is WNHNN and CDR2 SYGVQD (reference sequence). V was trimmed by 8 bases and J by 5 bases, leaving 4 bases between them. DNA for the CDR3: TGCGCCAGCCATGACAATGAGCAGTTCTTC. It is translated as CASHDNEQFF.

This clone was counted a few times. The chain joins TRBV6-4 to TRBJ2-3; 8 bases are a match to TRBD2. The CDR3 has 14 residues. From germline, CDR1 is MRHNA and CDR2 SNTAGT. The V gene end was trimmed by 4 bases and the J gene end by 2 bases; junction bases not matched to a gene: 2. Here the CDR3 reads CASSGSGDTDTQYF. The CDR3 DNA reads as TGTGCCAGCAGTGGTAGCGGGGACACAGATACGCAGTATTTT.

The CDR3 here is CASWGRGADTQYF. For the CDR3, the DNA is TGTGCCAGCTGGGGCCGGGGGGCGGATACGCAGTATTTT. This chain links TRBV5-4 with TRBJ2-3; possibly TRBD2 for D (7 bases). Trimming shortened V by 7 bases and J by 6 bases, and 15 bases separated the two germline ends. The length of the CDR3 is 13 residues. From germline, CDR1 is SGHNT and CDR2 YYREEE (reference sequence).

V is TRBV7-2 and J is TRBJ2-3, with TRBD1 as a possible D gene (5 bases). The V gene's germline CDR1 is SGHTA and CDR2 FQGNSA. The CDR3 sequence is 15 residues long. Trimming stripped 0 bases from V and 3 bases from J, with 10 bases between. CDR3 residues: CASSLAPRGTDTQYF. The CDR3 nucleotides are TGTGCCAGCAGCTTAGCGCCTAGGGGAACAGATACGCAGTATTTT.

CDR3 nucleotides: TGTGCCAGCAGCTTATCCGGGGAGGGGACTGAAGCTTTCTTT. Translating gives CASSLSGEGTEAFF. The chain joins TRBV7-9 to TRBJ1-1; D might be TRBD1 (5 bases). The CDR3 consists of 14 residues. CDR1 is SEHNR and CDR2 is FQNEAQ in the germline V gene (reference sequence). The ends were cut back, 2 bases at V and 5 bases at J, with 12 bases in the middle.

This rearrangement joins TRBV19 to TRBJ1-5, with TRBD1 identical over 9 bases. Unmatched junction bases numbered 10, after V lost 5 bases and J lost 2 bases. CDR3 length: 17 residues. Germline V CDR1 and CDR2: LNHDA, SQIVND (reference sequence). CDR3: CASSPSPRTGGNQPQHF. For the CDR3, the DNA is TGTGCCAGTAGTCCCAGCCCTCGGACAGGGGGCAATCAGCCCCAGCATTTT.

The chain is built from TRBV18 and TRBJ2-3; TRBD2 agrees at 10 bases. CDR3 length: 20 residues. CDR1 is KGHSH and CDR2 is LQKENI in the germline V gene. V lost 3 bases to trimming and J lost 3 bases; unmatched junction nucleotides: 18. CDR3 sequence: CASSPRAAGLATLGTDTQYF. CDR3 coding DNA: TGTGCCAGCTCACCGCGGGCGGCGGGACTAGCGACCTTGGGAACAGATACGCAGTATTTT. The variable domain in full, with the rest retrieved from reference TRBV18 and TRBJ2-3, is NAGVMQNPRHLVRRRGQEARLRCSPMKGHSHVYWYRQLPEEGLKFMVYLQKENIIDESGMPKERFSAEFPKEGPSILRIQQVVRGDSAAYFCASSPRAAGLATLGTDTQYFGPGTRLTVL.

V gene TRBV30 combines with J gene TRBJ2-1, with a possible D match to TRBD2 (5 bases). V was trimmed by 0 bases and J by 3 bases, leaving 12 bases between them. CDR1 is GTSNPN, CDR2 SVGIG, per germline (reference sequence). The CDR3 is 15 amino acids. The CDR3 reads CAWSVSLAGYNEQFF. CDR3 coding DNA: TGTGCCTGGAGTGTTTCTCTCGCGGGCTACAATGAGCAGTTCTTC.

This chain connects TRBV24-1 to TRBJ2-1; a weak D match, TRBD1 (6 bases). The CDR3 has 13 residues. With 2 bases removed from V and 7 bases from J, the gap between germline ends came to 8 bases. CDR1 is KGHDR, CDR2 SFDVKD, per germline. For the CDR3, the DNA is TGTGCCACCAGTGATTCCCAGGGGAATGAGCAGTTCTTC. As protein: CATSDSQGNEQFF.

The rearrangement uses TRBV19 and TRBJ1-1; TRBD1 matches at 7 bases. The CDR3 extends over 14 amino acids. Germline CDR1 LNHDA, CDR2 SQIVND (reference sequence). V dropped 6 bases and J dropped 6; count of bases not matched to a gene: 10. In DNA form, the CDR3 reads TGTGCCAGTAGCCTCGACAGGGAAAGGTCTGAAGCTTTCTTT. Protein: CASSLDRERSEAFF.

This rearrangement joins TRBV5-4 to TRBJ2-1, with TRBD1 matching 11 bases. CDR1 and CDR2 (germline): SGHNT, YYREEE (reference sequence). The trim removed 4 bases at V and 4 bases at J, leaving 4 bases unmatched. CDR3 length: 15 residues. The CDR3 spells CASSPGTGGYNEQFF. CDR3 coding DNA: TGTGCCAGCAGCCCCGGGACAGGGGGATACAATGAGCAGTTCTTC.

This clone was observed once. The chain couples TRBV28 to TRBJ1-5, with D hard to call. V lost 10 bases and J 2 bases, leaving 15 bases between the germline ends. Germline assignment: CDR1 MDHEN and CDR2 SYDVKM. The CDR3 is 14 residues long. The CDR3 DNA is TGTGCCAACGGGAACGCCTATGGCAATCAGCCCCAGCATTTT. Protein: CANGNAYGNQPQHF.